Listed below are T cell receptor beta chains from one sample, sequenced in a study of cytomegalovirus exposure and HLA in healthy donors. The protocol was immunoSEQ multiplex PCR, while the TCRdb copy is restricted to in-frame clones and leaves out a portion. The table lists approximately 100,000 clones. Material for sequencing was PBMCs. These TCRs come from a man between 45 and 60 years old in good health and CMV-seronegative. Both conserved end residues are part of each CDR3. A D gene is named only where the DNA matches it firmly.

j_call v_call d_call cdr3_aa cdr3_nt
TRBJ2-5 TRBV19 - CASSRTVQETQYF TGTGCCAGTAGTCGGACAGTCCAAGAGACCCAGTACTTC
TRBJ2-7 TRBV10-3 - CATLGQGTYEQYF TGTGCCACTCTGGGGCAGGGGACCTACGAGCAGTACTTC
TRBJ1-1 TRBV14 - CASSQAGLVKAFF TGTGCCAGCAGCCAAGCTGGCCTTGTGAAGGCTTTCTTT
TRBJ2-7 TRBV7-2 - CASSLAGAWEQYF TGTGCCAGCAGCTTAGCGGGCGCGTGGGAGCAGTACTTC
TRBJ2-2 TRBV7-2 - CASSLFATMNTGELFF TGTGCCAGCAGCTTATTCGCTACGATGAACACCGGGGAGCTGTTTTTT
TRBJ1-1 TRBV27 - CASRRGTEAFF TGTGCCAGTCGTAGAGGCACTGAAGCTTTCTTT
TRBJ2-1 TRBV7-8 TRBD1 CASSPGQGAGNEQFF TGTGCCAGCAGCCCTGGACAGGGGGCAGGGAATGAGCAGTTCTTC
TRBJ1-1 TRBV7-9 - CASSRMLTRENTEAFF TGTGCCAGCAGCCGTATGCTAACTAGGGAGAACACTGAAGCTTTCTTT
TRBJ2-3 TRBV11-2 TRBD2 CASSPRVGTSVTDTQYF TGTGCCAGCAGCCCTAGGGTCGGGACTAGCGTTACAGATACGCAGTATTTT
TRBJ2-3 TRBV29-1 TRBD1 CSVEGDRGLTDTQYF TGCAGCGTTGAAGGGGACAGGGGGCTAACAGATACGCAGTATTTT
TRBJ1-2 TRBV5-1 - CASSPEVSGAYNYGYTF TGCGCCAGCAGCCCTGAGGTCTCAGGGGCCTATAACTATGGCTACACCTTC
TRBJ1-5 TRBV4-1 - CASSQGARGGSNQPQHF TGCGCCAGCAGCCAGGGCGCGAGGGGAGGAAGCAATCAGCCCCAGCATTTT
TRBJ2-7 TRBV7-9 - CASTSSYEQYF TGTGCCAGCACGAGCTCCTACGAGCAGTACTTC
TRBJ2-2 TRBV7-8 TRBD1 CASSLVAGGITGELFF TGTGCCAGCAGCTTAGTGGCAGGGGGCATCACCGGGGAGCTGTTTTTT
TRBJ1-2 TRBV6-6 - CASSHNREGDYGYTF TGTGCCAGCAGTCACAACAGGGAAGGGGACTATGGCTACACCTTC
TRBJ2-7 TRBV9 TRBD1 CASSLRDRDSYEQYF TGTGCCAGCAGCCTCCGGGACAGGGACTCCTACGAGCAGTACTTC
TRBJ2-7 TRBV5-1 - CASSPTRKTGAIGQYF TGCGCCAGCAGCCCTACCCGGAAGACAGGAGCCATCGGGCAGTACTTC
TRBJ2-1 TRBV25-1 - CASSVRTQVPHEQFF TGTGCCAGCAGTGTACGAACGCAGGTTCCCCATGAGCAGTTCTTC
TRBJ1-2 TRBV6-5 TRBD1 CASRETGGNYGYTF TGTGCCAGCAGGGAGACAGGGGGCAACTATGGCTACACCTTC
TRBJ2-2 TRBV29-1 - CSANSGTGYTGELFF TGCAGTGCCAATTCCGGGACTGGATACACCGGGGAGCTGTTTTTT
TRBJ2-4 TRBV25-1 TRBD2 CASSEWLGGVDIQYF TGTGCCAGCAGTGAATGGTTGGGGGGGGTGGACATTCAGTACTTC
TRBJ2-7 TRBV14 TRBD1 CASSQVQTGRREQYF TGTGCCAGCAGCCAAGTCCAGACAGGGAGACGCGAGCAGTACTTC
TRBJ1-2 TRBV10-2 - CASSAAGPLYGYTF TGCGCCAGCAGTGCAGCAGGGCCCCTCTATGGCTACACCTTC
TRBJ1-5 TRBV30 TRBD1 CAWRRDREGRNQPQHF TGTGCCTGGAGGCGGGACAGGGAAGGTCGGAATCAGCCCCAGCATTTT
TRBJ2-6 TRBV5-5 TRBD1 CASSLGDRSAGANVLTF TGTGCCAGCAGCTTGGGGGACAGGAGTGCTGGGGCCAACGTCCTGACTTTC
TRBJ1-4 TRBV4-2 TRBD1 CASSQGTGAGGEREKLFF TGTGCCAGCAGCCAAGGGACAGGGGCTGGAGGGGAGCGGGAAAAACTGTTTTTT
TRBJ2-1 TRBV29-1 TRBD2 CSVVLAGGGEQFF TGCAGCGTTGTATTAGCGGGAGGGGGAGAGCAGTTCTTC
TRBJ1-2 TRBV9 - CASSVGQANGYTF TGTGCCAGCAGCGTAGGTCAGGCTAATGGCTACACCTTC
TRBJ2-3 TRBV27 TRBD2 CASSFRREGTDTQYF TGTGCCAGCAGTTTCCGGCGGGAGGGCACAGATACGCAGTATTTT
TRBJ1-6 TRBV4-1 TRBD1 CASSHFYAGTEYNSPLHF TGCGCCAGCAGCCACTTCTATGCCGGGACAGAATATAATTCACCCCTCCACTTT
TRBJ1-4 TRBV4-3 TRBD1 CASSQEYRGVGEKLFF TGCGCCAGCAGCCAAGAATACAGGGGCGTCGGTGAAAAACTGTTTTTT
TRBJ2-7 TRBV9 - CASSPQGTHYEQYF TGTGCCAGCAGCCCCCAGGGGACCCACTACGAGCAGTACTTC
TRBJ2-2 TRBV4-3 - CASSPPGASGRGELFF TGCGCCAGCAGCCCCCCGGGGGCTAGCGGACGAGGGGAGCTGTTTTTT
TRBJ1-1 TRBV10-3 - CAISDSVSGNTEAFF TGTGCCATCAGTGATTCGGTATCGGGGAACACTGAAGCTTTCTTT
TRBJ2-2 TRBV6-6 - CASSRPGLRTGELFF TGTGCCAGCAGTCGACCGGGACTTAGAACCGGGGAGCTGTTTTTT
TRBJ2-5 TRBV29-1 TRBD2 CSVESGGGTQYF TGCAGCGTTGAGTCGGGGGGTGGGACCCAGTACTTC
TRBJ2-2 TRBV9 - CASSVGGANTGELFF TGTGCCAGCAGCGTAGGCGGAGCAAACACCGGGGAGCTGTTTTTT
TRBJ1-3 TRBV19 TRBD1 CASKYSVGTGRRNTIYF TGTGCCTCGAAGTATTCGGTCGGGACAGGGAGAAGAAACACCATATATTTT
TRBJ2-1 TRBV14 - CASSLSLYNEQFF TGTGCCAGCAGCCTAAGTCTATACAATGAGCAGTTCTTC
TRBJ1-5 TRBV5-6 TRBD1 CASSLQGAIQPQHF TGTGCCAGCAGCTTACAGGGGGCGATCCAGCCCCAGCATTTT
TRBJ2-7 TRBV19 TRBD1 CASSRDSTYEQYF TGTGCCAGTAGTAGGGACAGTACCTACGAGCAGTACTTC
TRBJ1-2 TRBV29-1 - CSVGTDIYGYTF TGCAGCGTTGGGACAGATATCTATGGCTACACCTTC